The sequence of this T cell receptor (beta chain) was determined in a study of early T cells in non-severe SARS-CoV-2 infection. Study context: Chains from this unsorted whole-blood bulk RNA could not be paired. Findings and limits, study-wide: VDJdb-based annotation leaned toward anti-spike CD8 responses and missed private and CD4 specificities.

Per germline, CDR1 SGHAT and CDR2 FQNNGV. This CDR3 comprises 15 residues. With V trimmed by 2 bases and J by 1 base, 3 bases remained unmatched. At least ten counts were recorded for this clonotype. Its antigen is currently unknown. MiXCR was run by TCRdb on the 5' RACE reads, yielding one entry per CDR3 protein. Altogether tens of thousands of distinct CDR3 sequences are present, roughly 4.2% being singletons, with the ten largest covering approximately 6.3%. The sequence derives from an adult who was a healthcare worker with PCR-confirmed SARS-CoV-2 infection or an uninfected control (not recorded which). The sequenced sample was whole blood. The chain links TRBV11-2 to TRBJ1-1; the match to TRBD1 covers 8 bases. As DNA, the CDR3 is TGTGCCAGCAGCTTAATGGGGACAGGGAACACTGAAGCTTTCTTT. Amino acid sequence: CASSLMGTGNTEAFF.